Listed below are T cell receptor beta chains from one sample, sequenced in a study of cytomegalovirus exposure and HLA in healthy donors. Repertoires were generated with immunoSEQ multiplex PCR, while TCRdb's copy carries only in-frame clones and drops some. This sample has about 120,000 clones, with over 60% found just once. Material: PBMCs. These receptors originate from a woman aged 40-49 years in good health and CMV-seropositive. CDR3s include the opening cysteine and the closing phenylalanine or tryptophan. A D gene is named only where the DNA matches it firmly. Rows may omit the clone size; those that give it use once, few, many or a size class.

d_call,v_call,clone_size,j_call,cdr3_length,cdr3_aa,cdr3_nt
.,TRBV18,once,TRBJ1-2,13,CASSPTSNYGYTF,TGTGCCAGCTCACCGACATCTAACTATGGCTACACCTTC
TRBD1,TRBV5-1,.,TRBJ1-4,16,CASSAGQSTTNEKLFF,TGCGCCAGCAGCGCGGGACAGTCAACAACTAATGAAAAACTGTTTTTT
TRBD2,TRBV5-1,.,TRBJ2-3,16,CASSGGTSTDTDTQYF,TGCGCCAGCAGCGGAGGGACTAGCACAGACACAGATACGCAGTATTTT
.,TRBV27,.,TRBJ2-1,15,CASSSRQGTYNEQFF,TGTGCCAGCAGTTCCCGCCAGGGGACCTACAATGAGCAGTTCTTC
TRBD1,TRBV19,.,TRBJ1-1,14,CASERQGANTEAFF,TGTGCCAGCGAAAGACAGGGGGCGAACACTGAAGCTTTCTTT
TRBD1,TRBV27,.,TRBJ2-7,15,CASRYRDRGTYEQYF,TGTGCCAGCAGGTACCGGGACAGGGGTACCTACGAGCAGTACTTC
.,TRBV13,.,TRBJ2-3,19,CASSLGAFWTDLSTDTQYF,TGTGCCAGCAGCTTAGGCGCTTTCTGGACAGACCTTAGCACAGATACGCAGTATTTT
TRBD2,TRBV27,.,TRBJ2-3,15,CASRDLAGSTDTQYF,TGTGCCAGCAGAGACTTAGCGGGGTCTACAGATACGCAGTATTTT
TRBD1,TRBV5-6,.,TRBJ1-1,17,CASSPEQGAEQNTEAFF,TGTGCCAGCAGCCCAGAACAGGGGGCGGAACAGAACACTGAAGCTTTCTTT
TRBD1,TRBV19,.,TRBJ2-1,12,CAAGTEPNEQFF,TGTGCCGCTGGGACAGAACCAAATGAGCAGTTCTTC
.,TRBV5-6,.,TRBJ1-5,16,CASSLMAGNRGQPQHF,TGTGCCAGCAGCTTGATGGCAGGGAATAGAGGTCAGCCCCAGCATTTT
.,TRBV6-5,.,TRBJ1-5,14,CASTGLNSNQPQHF,TGTGCCAGCACCGGACTGAATAGCAATCAGCCCCAGCATTTT
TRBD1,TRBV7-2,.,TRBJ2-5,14,CASSPGQLQETQYF,TGTGCCAGCAGCCCGGGACAGCTCCAAGAGACCCAGTACTTC
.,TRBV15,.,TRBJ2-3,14,CATTGGPRGVAQYF,TGTGCCACCACCGGGGGTCCTAGAGGGGTAGCGCAGTATTTT
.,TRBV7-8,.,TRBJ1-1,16,CASSPRLGARGTEAFF,TGTGCCAGCAGCCCACGGTTGGGGGCGAGGGGCACTGAAGCTTTCTTT
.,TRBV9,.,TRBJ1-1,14,CASSVVAGDTEAFF,TGTGCCAGCAGCGTAGTGGCGGGGGACACTGAAGCTTTCTTT
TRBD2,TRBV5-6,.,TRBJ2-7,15,CASSRGTSGRYEQYF,TGTGCCAGCAGCAGAGGGACTAGCGGGAGGTACGAGCAGTACTTC
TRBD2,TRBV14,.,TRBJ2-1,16,CASSQGSGRFGNEQFF,TGTGCCAGCAGCCAAGGTAGCGGGAGGTTCGGCAATGAGCAGTTCTTC
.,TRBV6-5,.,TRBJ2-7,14,CASSAPGLDHEQYF,TGTGCCAGCAGTGCCCCGGGACTCGACCACGAGCAGTACTTC
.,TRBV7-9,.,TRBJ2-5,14,CASSFGRAGETQYF,TGTGCCAGCAGCTTTGGCAGGGCGGGGGAGACCCAGTACTTC
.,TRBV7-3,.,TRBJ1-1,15,CASSPQGWGNTEAFF,TGTGCCAGCAGCCCACAGGGTTGGGGGAACACTGAAGCTTTCTTT
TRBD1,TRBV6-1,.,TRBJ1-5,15,CASSEAGGLAQPQHF,TGTGCCAGCAGTGAGGCAGGGGGTCTAGCCCAGCCCCAGCATTTT
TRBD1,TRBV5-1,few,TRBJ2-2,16,CASSLTTGANTGELFF,TGCGCCAGCAGCCTTACGACAGGGGCGAACACCGGGGAGCTGTTTTTT
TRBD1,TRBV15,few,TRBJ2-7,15,CATSRWTGNSYEQYF,TGTGCCACCAGCAGATGGACAGGGAACTCCTACGAGCAGTACTTC
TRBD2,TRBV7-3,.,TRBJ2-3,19,CASSLRGPQSGRGTDTQYF,TGTGCCAGCAGCTTAAGGGGCCCTCAAAGCGGGAGGGGCACAGATACGCAGTATTTT
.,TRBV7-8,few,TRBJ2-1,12,CASSSGGNEQFF,TGTGCCAGCAGTTCAGGGGGGAATGAGCAGTTCTTC
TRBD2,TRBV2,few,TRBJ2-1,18,CATQSRTSGGAIRNEQFF,TGTGCCACCCAGAGCCGGACTAGCGGGGGGGCCATTCGGAATGAGCAGTTCTTC
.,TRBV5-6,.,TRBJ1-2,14,CASSIVRANYGYTF,TGTGCCAGCAGCATTGTTCGAGCCAACTATGGCTACACCTTC
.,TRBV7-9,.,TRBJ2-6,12,CASGPGANVLTF,TGTGCCAGCGGCCCTGGGGCCAACGTCCTGACTTTC
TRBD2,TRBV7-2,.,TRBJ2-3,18,CASSLWRMSSGATDTQYF,TGTGCCAGCAGCTTATGGCGTATGTCTAGCGGGGCCACAGATACGCAGTATTTT
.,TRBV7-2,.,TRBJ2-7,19,CASSLASPTPLRDPYEQYF,TGTGCCAGCAGCTTAGCCAGTCCCACCCCTTTGCGGGACCCCTACGAGCAGTACTTC
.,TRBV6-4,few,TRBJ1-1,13,CASSIRENTEAFF,TGTGCCAGCAGCATCAGGGAGAACACTGAAGCTTTCTTT
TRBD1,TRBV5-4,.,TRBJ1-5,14,CASSSGQGRGAQHF,TGTGCCAGCAGCTCCGGACAGGGACGGGGAGCCCAGCATTTT
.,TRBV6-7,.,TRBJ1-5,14,CASSYRVWNQPQHF,TGTGCCAGCAGTTATCGGGTGTGGAATCAGCCCCAGCATTTT
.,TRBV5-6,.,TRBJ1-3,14,CASSLGAVGNTIYF,TGTGCCAGCAGCTTAGGAGCGGTTGGAAACACCATATATTTT
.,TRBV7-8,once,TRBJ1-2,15,CASSLTGSGTYGYTF,TGTGCCAGCAGCCTTACAGGGAGTGGGACCTATGGCTACACCTTC
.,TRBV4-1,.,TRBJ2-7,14,CASSQDRARGEQYF,TGCGCCAGCAGCCAAGATCGGGCCCGGGGGGAGCAGTACTTC
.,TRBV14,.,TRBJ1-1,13,CASSWGVNTEAFF,TGTGCCAGCAGCTGGGGGGTGAACACTGAAGCTTTCTTT
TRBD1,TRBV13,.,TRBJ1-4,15,CASSPGTGGHEKLFF,TGTGCCAGCAGCCCCGGGACAGGGGGACATGAAAAACTGTTTTTT
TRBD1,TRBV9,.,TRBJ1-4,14,CASSHGQAYEKLFF,TGTGCCAGCAGCCACGGACAGGCTTATGAAAAACTGTTTTTT
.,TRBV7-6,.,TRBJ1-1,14,CASSATGLNTEAFF,TGTGCCAGCAGCGCGACAGGACTGAACACTGAAGCTTTCTTT
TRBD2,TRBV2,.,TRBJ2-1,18,CASSPGLAGLSSYNEQFF,TGTGCCAGCAGTCCCGGACTAGCGGGGTTGAGCTCCTACAATGAGCAGTTCTTC